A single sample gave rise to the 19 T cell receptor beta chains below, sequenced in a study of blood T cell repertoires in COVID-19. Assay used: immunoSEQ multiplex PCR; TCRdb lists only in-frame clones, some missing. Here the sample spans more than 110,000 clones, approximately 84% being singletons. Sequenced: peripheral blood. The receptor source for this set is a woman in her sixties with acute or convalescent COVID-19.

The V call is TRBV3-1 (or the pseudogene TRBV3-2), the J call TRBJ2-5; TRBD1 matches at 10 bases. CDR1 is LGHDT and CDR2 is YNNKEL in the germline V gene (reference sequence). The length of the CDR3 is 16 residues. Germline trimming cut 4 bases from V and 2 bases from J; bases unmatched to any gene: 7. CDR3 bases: TGTGCCAGCAGCCCGGGACAGGGGAGGGCACAAGAGACCCAGTACTTC. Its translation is CASSPGQGRAQETQYF.

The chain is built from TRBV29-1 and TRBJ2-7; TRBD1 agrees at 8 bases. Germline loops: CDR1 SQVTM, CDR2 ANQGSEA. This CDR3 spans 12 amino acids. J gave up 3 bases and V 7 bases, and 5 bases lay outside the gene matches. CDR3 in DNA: TGCAGCGGCTATGGACAGGGCTACGAGCAGTACTTC. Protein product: CSGYGQGYEQYF.

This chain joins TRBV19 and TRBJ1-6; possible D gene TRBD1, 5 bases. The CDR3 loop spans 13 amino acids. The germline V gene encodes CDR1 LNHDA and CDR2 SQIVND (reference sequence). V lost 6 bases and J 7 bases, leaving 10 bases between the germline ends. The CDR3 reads CASRDPGNSPLHF. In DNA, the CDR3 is TGTGCCAGTAGGGACCCAGGGAATTCACCCCTCCACTTT. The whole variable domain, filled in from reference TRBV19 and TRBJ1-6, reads DGGITQSPKYLFRKEGQNVTLSCEQNLNHDAMYWYRQDPGQGLRLIYYSQIVNDFQKGDIAEGYSVSREKKESFPLTVTSAQKNPTAFYLCASRDPGNSPLHFGNGTRLTVT.

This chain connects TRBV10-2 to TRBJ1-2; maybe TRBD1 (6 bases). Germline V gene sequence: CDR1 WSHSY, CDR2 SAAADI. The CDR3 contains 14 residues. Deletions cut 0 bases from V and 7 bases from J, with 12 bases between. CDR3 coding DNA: TGCGCCAGCAGTGAGTCTGGACTCAGGGGTGGCTACACCTTC. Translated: CASSESGLRGGYTF.

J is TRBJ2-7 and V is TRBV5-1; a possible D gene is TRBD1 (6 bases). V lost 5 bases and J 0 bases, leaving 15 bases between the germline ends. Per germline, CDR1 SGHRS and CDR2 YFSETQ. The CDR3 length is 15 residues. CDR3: CASRSGTRASYEQYF. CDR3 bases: TGCGCCAGCAGATCCGGGACAAGAGCCTCCTACGAGCAGTACTTC.

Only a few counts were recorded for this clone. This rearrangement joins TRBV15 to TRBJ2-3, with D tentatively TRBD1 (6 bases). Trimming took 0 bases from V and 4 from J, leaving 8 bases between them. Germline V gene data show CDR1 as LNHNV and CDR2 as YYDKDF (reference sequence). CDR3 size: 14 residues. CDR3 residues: CATSRDRGPDTQYF. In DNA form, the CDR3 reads TGTGCCACCAGCAGAGACAGGGGACCAGATACGCAGTATTTT.

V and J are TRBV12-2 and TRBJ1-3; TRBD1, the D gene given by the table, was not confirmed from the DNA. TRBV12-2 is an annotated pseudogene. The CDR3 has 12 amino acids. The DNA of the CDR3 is TGTGCAAGTCGCCCAAGGGACAGCTATACTTATTTT. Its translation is CASRPRDSYTYF.

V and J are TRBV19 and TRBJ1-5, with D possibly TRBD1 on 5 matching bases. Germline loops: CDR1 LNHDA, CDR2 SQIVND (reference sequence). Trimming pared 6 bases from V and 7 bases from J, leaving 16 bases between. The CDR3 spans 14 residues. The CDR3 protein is CASRHQGNGQPQHF. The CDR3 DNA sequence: TGTGCCAGTAGACACCAGGGCAACGGGCAGCCCCAGCATTTT.

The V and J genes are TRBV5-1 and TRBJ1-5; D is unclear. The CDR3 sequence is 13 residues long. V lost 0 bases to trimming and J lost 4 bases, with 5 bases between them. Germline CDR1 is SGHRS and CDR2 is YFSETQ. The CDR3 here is CASSLAGNQPQHF. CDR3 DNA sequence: TGCGCCAGCAGCTTGGCCGGGAATCAGCCCCAGCATTTT.

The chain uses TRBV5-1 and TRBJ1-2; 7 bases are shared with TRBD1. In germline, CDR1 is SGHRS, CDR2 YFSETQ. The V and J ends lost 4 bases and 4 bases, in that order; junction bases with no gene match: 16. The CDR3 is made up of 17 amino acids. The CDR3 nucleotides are TGCGCCAGCAGCGCCGGGACAGCCACGAACAGGGGCTATGGCTACACCTTC. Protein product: CASSAGTATNRGYGYTF.

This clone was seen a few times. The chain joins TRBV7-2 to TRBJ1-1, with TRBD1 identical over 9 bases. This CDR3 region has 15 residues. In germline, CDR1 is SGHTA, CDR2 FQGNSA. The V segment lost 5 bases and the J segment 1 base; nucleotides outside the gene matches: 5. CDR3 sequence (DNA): TGTGCCAGCAGCGTTACAGGGGGCGCGAACACTGAAGCTTTCTTT. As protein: CASSVTGGANTEAFF.

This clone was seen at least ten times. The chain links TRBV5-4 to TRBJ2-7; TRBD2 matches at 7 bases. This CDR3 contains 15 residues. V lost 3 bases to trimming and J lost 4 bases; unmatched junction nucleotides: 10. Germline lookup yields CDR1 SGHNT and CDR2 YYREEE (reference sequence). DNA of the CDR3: TGTGCCAGCAGCTCCTCTATCCAGCGGGGTTACGAGCAGTACTTC. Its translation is CASSSSIQRGYEQYF.

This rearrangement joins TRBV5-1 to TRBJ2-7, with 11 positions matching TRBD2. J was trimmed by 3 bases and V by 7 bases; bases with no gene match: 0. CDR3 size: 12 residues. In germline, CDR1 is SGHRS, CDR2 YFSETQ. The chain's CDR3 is CASGTSGYEQYF. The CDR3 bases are TGCGCCAGCGGGACTAGCGGCTACGAGCAGTACTTC.

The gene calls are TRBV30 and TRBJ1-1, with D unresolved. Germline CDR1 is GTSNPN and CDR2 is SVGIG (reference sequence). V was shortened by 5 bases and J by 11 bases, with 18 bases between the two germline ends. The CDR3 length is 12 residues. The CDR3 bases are TGTGCCTGGGGACGTCACCCGGAGGGCGCTTTCTTT. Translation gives CAWGRHPEGAFF.

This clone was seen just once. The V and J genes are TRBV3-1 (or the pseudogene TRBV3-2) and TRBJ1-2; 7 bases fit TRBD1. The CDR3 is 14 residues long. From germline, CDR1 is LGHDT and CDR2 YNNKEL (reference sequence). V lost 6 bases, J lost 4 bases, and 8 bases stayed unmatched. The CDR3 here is CASSRGRATYGYTF. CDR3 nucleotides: TGTGCCAGCAGTAGGGGGCGGGCTACCTATGGCTACACCTTC.

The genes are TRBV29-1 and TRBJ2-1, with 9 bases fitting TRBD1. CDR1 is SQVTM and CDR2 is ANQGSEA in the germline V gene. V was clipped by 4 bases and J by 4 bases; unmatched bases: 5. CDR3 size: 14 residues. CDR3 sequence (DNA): TGCAGCGTTGCTGGGACAGGGATTTACAATGAGCAGTTCTTC. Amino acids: CSVAGTGIYNEQFF.

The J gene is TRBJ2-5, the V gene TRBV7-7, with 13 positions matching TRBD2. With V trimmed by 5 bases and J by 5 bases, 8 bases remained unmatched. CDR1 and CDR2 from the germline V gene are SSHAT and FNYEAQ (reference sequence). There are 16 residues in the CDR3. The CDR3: CASSPTGLAGRETQYF. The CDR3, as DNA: TGTGCCAGCAGCCCTACGGGACTAGCGGGAAGGGAGACCCAGTACTTC. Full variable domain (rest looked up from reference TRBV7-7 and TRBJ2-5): GAGVSQSPRYKVTKRGQDVTLRCDPISSHATLYWYQQALGQGPEFLTYFNYEAQPDKSGLPSDRFSAERPEGSISTLTIQRTEQRDSAMYRCASSPTGLAGRETQYFGPGTRLLVL.

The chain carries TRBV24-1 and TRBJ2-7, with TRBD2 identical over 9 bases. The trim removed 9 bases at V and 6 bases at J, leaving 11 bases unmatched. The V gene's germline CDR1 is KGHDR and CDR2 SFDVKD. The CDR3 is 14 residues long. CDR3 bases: TGTGCCACCGAGGCGGGAGGGCAGGCGGGCGAGCAGTACTTC. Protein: CATEAGGQAGEQYF.

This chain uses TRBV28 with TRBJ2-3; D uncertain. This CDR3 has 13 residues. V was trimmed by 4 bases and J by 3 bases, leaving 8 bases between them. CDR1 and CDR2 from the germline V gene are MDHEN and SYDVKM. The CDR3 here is CASSSTPTDTQYF. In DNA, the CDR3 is TGTGCCAGCAGTTCAACACCGACAGATACGCAGTATTTT. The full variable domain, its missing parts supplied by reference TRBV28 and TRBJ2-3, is DVKVTQSSRYLVKRTGEKVFLECVQDMDHENMFWYRQDPGLGLRLIYFSYDVKMKEKGDIPEGYSVSREKKERFSLILESASTNQTSMYLCASSSTPTDTQYFGPGTRLTVL.